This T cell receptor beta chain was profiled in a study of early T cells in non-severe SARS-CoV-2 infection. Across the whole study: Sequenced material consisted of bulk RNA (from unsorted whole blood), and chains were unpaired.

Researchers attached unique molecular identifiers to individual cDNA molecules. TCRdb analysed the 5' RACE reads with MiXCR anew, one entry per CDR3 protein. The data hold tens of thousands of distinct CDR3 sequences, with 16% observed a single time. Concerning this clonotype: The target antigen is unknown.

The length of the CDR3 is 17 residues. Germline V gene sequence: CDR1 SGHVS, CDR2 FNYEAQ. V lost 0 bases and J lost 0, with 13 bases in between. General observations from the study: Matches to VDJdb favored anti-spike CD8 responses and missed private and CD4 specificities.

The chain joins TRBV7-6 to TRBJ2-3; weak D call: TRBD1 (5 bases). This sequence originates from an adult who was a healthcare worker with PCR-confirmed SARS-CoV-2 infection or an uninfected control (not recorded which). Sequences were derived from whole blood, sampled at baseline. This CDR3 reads CASSLAVQGSSTDTQYF. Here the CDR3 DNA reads TGTGCCAGCAGCTTAGCGGTCCAGGGCAGTAGCACAGATACGCAGTATTTT.